This T cell receptor beta chain was retrieved from a study of T cells in Graves' hyperthyroidism and ophthalmopathy. Study findings and constraints: Blood held most thyroid clonotypes expanded above 0.001 frequency.

There are 16 residues in the CDR3. V trimming: 5 bases; J trimming: 3 bases; junction bases outside the gene matches: 11. Germline lookup yields CDR1 LNHDA and CDR2 SQIVND (reference sequence). In regard to this clonotype: Its antigen is not identified.

It was RNA transcripts that yielded the amplified TCR beta CDR3 regions. First-round RT-PCR with HTBI primers amplified the TCR CDR3 region. Each CDR3 protein is one row after TCRdb ran MiXCR on the multiplex PCR reads. Of 500,000 or so distinct CDR3 sequences in the sample, about a sixth were seen once. This receptor was taken from a woman younger than 30 with Graves' ophthalmopathy. The V gene is TRBV19, the J gene TRBJ1-2; 8 nucleotides line up with TRBD1. The sample taken for sequencing was blood. CDR3: CASSEGFGQGDYGYTF. The CDR3 bases are TGTGCCAGTAGTGAAGGTTTTGGACAGGGCGACTATGGCTACACCTTC.